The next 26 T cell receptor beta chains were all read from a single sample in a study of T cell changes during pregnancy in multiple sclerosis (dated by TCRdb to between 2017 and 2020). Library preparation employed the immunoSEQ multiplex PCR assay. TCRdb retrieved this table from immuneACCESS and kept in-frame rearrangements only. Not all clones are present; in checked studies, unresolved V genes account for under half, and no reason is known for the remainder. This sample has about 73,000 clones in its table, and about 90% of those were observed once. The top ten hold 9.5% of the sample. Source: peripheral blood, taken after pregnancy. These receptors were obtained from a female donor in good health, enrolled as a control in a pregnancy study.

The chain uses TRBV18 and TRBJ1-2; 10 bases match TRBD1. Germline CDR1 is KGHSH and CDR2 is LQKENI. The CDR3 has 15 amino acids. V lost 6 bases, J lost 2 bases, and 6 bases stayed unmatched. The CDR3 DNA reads TGTGCCAGCTCGCCCCGGGACAGGGGAAACTATGGCTACACCTTC. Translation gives CASSPRDRGNYGYTF.

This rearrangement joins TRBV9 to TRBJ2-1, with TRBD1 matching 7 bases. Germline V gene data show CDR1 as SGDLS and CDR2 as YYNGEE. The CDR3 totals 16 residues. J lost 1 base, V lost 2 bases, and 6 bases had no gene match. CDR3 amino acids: CASSVGQLLSYNEQFF. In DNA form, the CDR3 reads TGTGCCAGCAGCGTGGGACAGCTTCTTTCCTACAATGAGCAGTTCTTC.

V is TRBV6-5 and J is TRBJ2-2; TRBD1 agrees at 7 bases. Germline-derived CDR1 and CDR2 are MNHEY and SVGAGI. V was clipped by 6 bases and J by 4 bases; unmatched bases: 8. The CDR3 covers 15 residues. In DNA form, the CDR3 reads TGTGCCAGCAGCCGAGACAGGGACCCCACCGGGGAGCTGTTTTTT. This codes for CASSRDRDPTGELFF.

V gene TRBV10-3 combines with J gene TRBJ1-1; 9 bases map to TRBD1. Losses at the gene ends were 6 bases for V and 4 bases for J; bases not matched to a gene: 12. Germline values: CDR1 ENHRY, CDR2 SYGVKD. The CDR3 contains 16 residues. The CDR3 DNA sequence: TGTGCCATCAGCCCGGGACAGGGAGGGGTTGGCACTGAAGCTTTCTTT. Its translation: CAISPGQGGVGTEAFF.

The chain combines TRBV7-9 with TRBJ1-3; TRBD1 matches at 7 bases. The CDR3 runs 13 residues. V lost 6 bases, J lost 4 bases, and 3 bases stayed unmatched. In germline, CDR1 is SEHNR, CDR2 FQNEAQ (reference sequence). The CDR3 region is CASRTGTGNTIYF. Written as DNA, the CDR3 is TGTGCCAGCAGGACAGGGACCGGAAACACCATATATTTT.

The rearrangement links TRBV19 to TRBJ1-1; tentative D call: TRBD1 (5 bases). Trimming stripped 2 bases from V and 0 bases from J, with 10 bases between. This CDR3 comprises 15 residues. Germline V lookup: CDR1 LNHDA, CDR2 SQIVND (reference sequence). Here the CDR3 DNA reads TGTGCCAGTAGTATAAAGGCAGGGATGAACACTGAAGCTTTCTTT. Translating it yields CASSIKAGMNTEAFF.

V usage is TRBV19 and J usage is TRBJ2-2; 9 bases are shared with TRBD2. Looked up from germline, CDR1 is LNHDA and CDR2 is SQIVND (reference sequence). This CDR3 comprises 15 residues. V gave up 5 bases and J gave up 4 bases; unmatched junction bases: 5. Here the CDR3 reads CASSAAGGGTGELFF. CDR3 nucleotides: TGTGCCAGTAGTGCCGCGGGGGGGGGCACCGGGGAGCTGTTTTTT.

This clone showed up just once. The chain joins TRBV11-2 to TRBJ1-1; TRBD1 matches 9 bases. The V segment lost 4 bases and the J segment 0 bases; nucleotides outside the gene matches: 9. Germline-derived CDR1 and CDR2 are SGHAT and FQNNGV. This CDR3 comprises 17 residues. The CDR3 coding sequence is TGTGCCAGCAGCTCACGTGGGACAGGGCCCCTGAACACTGAAGCTTTCTTT. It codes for CASSSRGTGPLNTEAFF.

In DNA, the CDR3 is TGTGCCAGCAGCGTAGGGACAGGGGCTGGGGAGCAGTACTTC. Its translation: CASSVGTGAGEQYF. The rearrangement joins TRBV9 to TRBJ2-7; 9 bases are a match to TRBD1. From germline, CDR1 is SGDLS and CDR2 YYNGEE. The ends lost 0 bases at V and 7 bases at J; junction bases unmatched: 5. The CDR3 contains 14 residues.

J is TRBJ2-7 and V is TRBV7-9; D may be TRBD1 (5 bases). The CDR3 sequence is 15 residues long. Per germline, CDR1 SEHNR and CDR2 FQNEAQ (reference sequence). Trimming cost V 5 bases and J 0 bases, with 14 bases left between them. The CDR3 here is CASSDARVYSYEQYF. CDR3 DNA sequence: TGTGCCAGCAGCGACGCCAGGGTGTACTCCTACGAGCAGTACTTC.

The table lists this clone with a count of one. CDR3 sequence (DNA): TGTGCCAGCAGGCACGGGGGGCCGGGGGGCTACACCTTC. It is translated as CASRHGGPGGYTF. V gene TRBV5-6 combines with J gene TRBJ1-2; tentative D call: TRBD1 (6 bases). Germline assignment: CDR1 SGHDT and CDR2 YYEEEE. The CDR3 runs 13 residues. Trimming pared 5 bases from V and 8 bases from J, leaving 16 bases between.

CDR3 loop: CASGLVLNQPQHF. The CDR3 bases are TGTGCTAGTGGTTTGGTACTGAATCAGCCCCAGCATTTT. The chain is built from TRBV12-5 and TRBJ1-5; unclear D gene. The CDR3 spans 13 residues. Germline CDR1 is LGHNT and CDR2 is FRNRAP. Trimming shortened V by 0 bases and J by 4 bases, and 4 bases separated the two germline ends.

This CDR3 is CASSPPPGQGASVGYTF. The CDR3 nucleotides read TGTGCCAGCTCACCACCCCCGGGACAGGGGGCTTCCGTTGGCTACACCTTC. J is TRBJ1-2 and V is TRBV18, with 12 nucleotides matching TRBD1. J lost 7 bases, V lost 0 bases, and 9 bases had no gene match. CDR1 and CDR2 from the germline V gene are KGHSH and LQKENI. There are 17 residues in the CDR3. Looking up the rest from reference TRBV18 and TRBJ1-2 gives the full variable domain: NAGVMQNPRHLVRRRGQEARLRCSPMKGHSHVYWYRQLPEEGLKFMVYLQKENIIDESGMPKERFSAEFPKEGPSILRIQQVVRGDSAAYFCASSPPPGQGASVGYTFGSGTRLTVV.

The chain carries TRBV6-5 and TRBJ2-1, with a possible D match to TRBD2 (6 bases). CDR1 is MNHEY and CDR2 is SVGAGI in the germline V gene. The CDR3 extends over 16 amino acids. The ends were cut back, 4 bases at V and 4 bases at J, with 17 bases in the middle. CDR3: CASSSATGTGYNEQFF. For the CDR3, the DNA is TGTGCCAGCAGTTCAGCCACCGGGACTGGGTACAATGAGCAGTTCTTC.

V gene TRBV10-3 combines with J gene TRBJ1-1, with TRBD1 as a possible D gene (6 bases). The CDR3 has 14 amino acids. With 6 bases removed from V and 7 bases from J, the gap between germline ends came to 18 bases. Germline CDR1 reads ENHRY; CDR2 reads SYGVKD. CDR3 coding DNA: TGTGCCATCAGCGACAGACCCGGACAGAGTGAAGCTTTCTTT. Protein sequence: CAISDRPGQSEAFF.

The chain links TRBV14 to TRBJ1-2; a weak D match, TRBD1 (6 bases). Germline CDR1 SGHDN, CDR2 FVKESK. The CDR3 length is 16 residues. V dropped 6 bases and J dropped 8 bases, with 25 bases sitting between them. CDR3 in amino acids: CASSPRLTGGPEGYTF. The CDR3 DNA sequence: TGTGCCAGCAGTCCAAGATTAACTGGGGGCCCAGAGGGCTACACCTTC.

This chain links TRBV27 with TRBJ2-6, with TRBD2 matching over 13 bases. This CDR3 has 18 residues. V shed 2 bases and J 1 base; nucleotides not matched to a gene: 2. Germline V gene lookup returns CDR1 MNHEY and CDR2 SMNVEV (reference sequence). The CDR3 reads CASSLGLAGASGANVLTF. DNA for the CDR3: TGTGCCAGCAGTTTAGGACTAGCGGGAGCATCTGGGGCCAACGTCCTGACTTTC.

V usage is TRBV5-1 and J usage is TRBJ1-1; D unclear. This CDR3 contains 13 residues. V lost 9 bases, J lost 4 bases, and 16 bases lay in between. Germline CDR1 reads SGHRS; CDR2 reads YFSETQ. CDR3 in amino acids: CATRAGEVTEAFF. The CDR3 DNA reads TGCGCCACCAGAGCGGGAGAGGTCACTGAAGCTTTCTTT. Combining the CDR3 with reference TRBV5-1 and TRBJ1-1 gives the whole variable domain KAGVTQTPRYLIKTRGQQVTLSCSPISGHRSVSWYQQTPGQGLQFLFEYFSETQRNKGNFPGRFSGRQFSNSRSEMNVSTLELGDSALYLCATRAGEVTEAFFGQGTRLTVV.

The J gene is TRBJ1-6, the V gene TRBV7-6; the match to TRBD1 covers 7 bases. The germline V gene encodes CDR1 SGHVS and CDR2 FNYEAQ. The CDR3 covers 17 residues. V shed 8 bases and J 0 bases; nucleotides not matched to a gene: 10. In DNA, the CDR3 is TGTGCCAGCTTTTTATCGGGACAGAGCTCCTATAATTCACCCCTCCACTTT. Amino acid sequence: CASFLSGQSSYNSPLHF.

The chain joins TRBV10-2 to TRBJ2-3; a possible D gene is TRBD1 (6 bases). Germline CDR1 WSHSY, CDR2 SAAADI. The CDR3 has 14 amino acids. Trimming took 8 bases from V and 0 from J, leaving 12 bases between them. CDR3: CASQGSPSTDTQYF. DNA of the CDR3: TGCGCCAGCCAGGGGTCCCCTAGCACAGATACGCAGTATTTT.

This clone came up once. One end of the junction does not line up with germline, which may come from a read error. DNA for the CDR3: TGCGCCAGCAGCGGGGGACAGGGGAACGCCGGGGAGCTGTTTTTT. Translating gives CASSGGQGNAGELFF. The chain carries TRBV5-1 and TRBJ2-2, with TRBD1 matching 10 bases. Germline lookup yields CDR1 SGHRS and CDR2 YFSETQ. The CDR3 runs to 15 residues.

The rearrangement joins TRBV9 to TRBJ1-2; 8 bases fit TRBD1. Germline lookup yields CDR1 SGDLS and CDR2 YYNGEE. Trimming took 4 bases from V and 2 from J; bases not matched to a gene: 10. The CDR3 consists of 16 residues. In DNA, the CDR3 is TGTGCCAGCAGCAGTCGGGACAGGCGGAAAAACTATGGCTACACCTTC. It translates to CASSSRDRRKNYGYTF.

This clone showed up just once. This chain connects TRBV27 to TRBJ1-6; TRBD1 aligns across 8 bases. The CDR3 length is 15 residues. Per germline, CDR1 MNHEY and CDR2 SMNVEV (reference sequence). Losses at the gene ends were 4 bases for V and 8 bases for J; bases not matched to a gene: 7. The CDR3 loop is CASSYGTGDDSPLHF. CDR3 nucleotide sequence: TGTGCCAGCAGTTACGGGACAGGAGATGATTCACCCCTCCACTTT.

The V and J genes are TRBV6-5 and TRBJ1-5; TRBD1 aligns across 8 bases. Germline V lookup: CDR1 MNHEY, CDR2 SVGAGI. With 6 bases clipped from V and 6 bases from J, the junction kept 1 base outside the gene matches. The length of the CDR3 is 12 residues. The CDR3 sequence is CASRQGGQPQHF. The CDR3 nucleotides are TGTGCCAGCAGACAGGGGGGTCAGCCCCAGCATTTT.

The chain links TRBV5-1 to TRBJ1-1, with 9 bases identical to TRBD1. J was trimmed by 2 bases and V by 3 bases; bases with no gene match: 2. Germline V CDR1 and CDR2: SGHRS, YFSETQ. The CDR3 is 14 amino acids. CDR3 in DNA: TGCGCCAGCAGCTCTACAGGGGGCAACACTGAAGCTTTCTTT. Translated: CASSSTGGNTEAFF.

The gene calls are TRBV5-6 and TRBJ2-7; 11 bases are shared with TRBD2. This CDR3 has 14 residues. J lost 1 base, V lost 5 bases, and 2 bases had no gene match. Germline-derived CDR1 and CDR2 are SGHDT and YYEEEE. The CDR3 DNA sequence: TGTGCCAGCAGACTAGCGGGAGAATCCTACGAGCAGTACTTC. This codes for CASRLAGESYEQYF.